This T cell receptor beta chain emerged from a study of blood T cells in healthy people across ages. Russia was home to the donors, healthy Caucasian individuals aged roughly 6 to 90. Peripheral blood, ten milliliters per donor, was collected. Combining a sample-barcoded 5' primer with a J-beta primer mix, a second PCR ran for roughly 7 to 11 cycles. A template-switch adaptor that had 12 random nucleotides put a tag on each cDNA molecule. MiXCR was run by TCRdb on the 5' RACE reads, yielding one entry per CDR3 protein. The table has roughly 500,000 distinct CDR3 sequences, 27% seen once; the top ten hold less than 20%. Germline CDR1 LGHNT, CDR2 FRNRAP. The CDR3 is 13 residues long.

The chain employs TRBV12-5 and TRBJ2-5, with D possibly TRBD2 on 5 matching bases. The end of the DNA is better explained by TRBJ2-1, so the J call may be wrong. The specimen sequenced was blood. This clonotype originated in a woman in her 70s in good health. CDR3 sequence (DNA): TGTGCTACCTCGGGGAGACTCCACAATGAGCAGTTCTTC. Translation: CATSGRLHNEQFF.